The clone carrying this T cell receptor (beta chain) was detected a few times. What it binds is unknown. CD4+ naive, central memory, regulatory and stem cell-like memory cells were sorted via CD45RO/CCR7/CD25/CD127/CD95/CD27. Expressed TCRB transcripts were sequenced because the entire RNA isolate underwent reverse transcription. Using immunoSEQ multiplex PCR, the repertoire was profiled, and TCRdb retains in-frame clones only, with some absent. The sample has 200,000 to 250,000 clones; 11% to 15% are singletons. The data belong to a study of beta chain features in type 1 diabetes. Study-level background: Healthy donors resembled patients in age, gender and cell yields.

Overall study results and limits: Shorter TCRB CDR3s, moderately but significantly so, were found in Type 1 diabetes patients in all four CD4+ subsets.

The CDR3 runs 16 residues. Germline V gene sequence: CDR1 ENHRY, CDR2 SYGVKD. V lost 3 bases to trimming and J lost 6 bases; unmatched junction nucleotides: 5. Sequencing was done on a sample of naive CD4+ T cells from blood. V and J are TRBV10-3 and TRBJ2-1; 13 nucleotides agree with TRBD2. The receptor comes from a woman in her thirties or forties in good health. The DNA for the CDR3 is TGTGCCATCAGTGACCCGACTAGCGGGGGGAGCAATGAGCAGTTCTTC. Translated: CAISDPTSGGSNEQFF.